This T cell receptor beta chain was documented in a study of prognosis after radiotherapy for stage I lung cancer. Trimming left V 0 bases short and J 4 bases short, with 15 bases between. The CDR3 has 16 residues. The germline gives CDR1 LGHDT, CDR2 YNNKEL (reference sequence). By two-round multiplex PCR, the TCR beta CDR3 was amplified from genomic DNA. First-round PCR amplification was performed with primers specific to each TRBV and TRBJ gene. TCRdb reprocessed the multiplex PCR reads with MiXCR, giving one entry per CDR3 protein. The sample includes about 15,000 distinct CDR3 sequences, roughly 38% of them seen just once.

The sequence came from a donor at least 50 years old with non-small cell lung cancer. Source: PBMCs, taken before or after stereotactic body radiation therapy (not recorded which). The chain recombines TRBV3-1 with TRBJ1-2, with D hard to call. CDR3 in DNA: TGTGCCAGCAGCCAAGATTCGGCGGCCCGCGGCTATGGCTACACCTTC. Translated: CASSQDSAARGYGYTF.